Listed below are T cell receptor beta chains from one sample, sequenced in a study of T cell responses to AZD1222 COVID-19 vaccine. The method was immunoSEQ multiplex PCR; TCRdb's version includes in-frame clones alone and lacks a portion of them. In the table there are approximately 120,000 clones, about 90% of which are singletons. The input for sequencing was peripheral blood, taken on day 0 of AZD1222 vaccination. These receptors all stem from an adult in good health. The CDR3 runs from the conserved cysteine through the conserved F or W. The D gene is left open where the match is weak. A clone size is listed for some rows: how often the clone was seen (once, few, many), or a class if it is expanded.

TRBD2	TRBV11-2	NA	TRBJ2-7	CASRPRLATYEQYF	TGTGCCAGCAGGCCGAGACTAGCAACCTACGAGCAGTACTTC
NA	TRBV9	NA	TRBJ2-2	CASSVGSAENTGELFF	TGTGCCAGCAGCGTAGGGTCCGCGGAGAACACCGGGGAGCTGTTTTTT
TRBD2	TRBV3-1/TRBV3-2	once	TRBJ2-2	CASSSRLAGVTGELFF	TGTGCCAGCAGCTCCCGACTAGCGGGAGTGACCGGGGAGCTGTTTTTT
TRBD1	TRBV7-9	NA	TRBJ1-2	CASSLVSEGARYGYTF	TGTGCCAGCAGCTTAGTCTCCGAGGGGGCGCGATATGGCTACACCTTC
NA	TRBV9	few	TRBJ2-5	CASSLQETQYF	TGTGCCAGCAGTCTCCAAGAGACCCAGTACTTC
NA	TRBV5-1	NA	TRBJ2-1	CASSWSNEGLSYNEQFF	TGCGCCAGCAGCTGGTCTAATGAGGGACTCAGCTACAATGAGCAGTTCTTC
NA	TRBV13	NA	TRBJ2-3	CASSESRGLSHPDTQYF	TGTGCCAGCAGCGAGTCTCGGGGCCTATCCCACCCAGATACGCAGTATTTT
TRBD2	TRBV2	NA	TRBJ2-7	CASRPRTGTSGSERYF	TGTGCCAGCAGACCACGAACCGGGACTAGCGGGAGCGAACGGTACTTC
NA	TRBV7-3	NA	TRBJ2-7	CASSRGSTYEQYF	TGTGCCAGCTCCAGGGGATCGACCTACGAGCAGTACTTC
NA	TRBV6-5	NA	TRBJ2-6	CASSYISGRANVLTF	TGTGCCAGCAGTTACATTTCGGGGCGGGCCAACGTCCTGACTTTC
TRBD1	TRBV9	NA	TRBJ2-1	CASSPGTAFNEQFF	TGTGCCAGCAGCCCCGGGACAGCTTTCAATGAGCAGTTCTTC
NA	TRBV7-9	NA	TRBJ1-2	CASSQAGDYGYTF	TGTGCCAGCAGCCAGGCAGGGGACTATGGCTACACCTTC
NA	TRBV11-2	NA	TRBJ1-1	CASSPGPEYTEAFF	TGTGCCAGCAGCCCGGGTCCCGAATACACTGAAGCTTTCTTT
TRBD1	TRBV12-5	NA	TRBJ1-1	CASGKQGAEAFF	TGTGCTAGTGGTAAACAGGGGGCTGAAGCTTTCTTT
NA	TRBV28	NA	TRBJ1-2	CASSLNGGPYGYTF	TGTGCCAGCAGTTTAAACGGGGGCCCGTATGGCTACACCTTC
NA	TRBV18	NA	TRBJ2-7	CASSTDTNEQYF	TGTGCCAGCTCAACGGACACTAACGAGCAGTACTTC
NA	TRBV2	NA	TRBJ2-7	CASSTTLFPSKETYEQYF	TGTGCCAGCAGTACAACCCTGTTTCCTTCGAAGGAGACCTACGAGCAGTACTTC
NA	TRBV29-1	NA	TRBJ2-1	CSGGSAGNEQFF	TGCAGCGGAGGGAGTGCGGGCAATGAGCAGTTCTTC
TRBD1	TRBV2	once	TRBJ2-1	CASSGQGFLDEQFF	TGTGCCAGCAGCGGACAGGGGTTTCTTGATGAGCAGTTCTTC
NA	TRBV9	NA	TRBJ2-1	CASSVVVRSGEQFF	TGTGCCAGCAGCGTAGTCGTCAGGTCCGGTGAGCAGTTCTTC